This TCR beta chain was found in a study of prognosis after radiotherapy for stage I lung cancer. Looking at the study overall: Approximately 15 cases involved newly diagnosed primary stage I lung tumors, and roughly 5 involved oligometastatic NSCLC subsequent to surgical resection of the primary tumor. All of the patients with non-small cell lung cancer, including 7 who had refused surgery, were considered to be medically inoperable. Study findings and constraints: Lower Shannon entropy after stereotactic body radiation therapy was observed in patients who went on to develop distant metastases.

By share, this clonotype ranks as medium-sized. Its cognate antigen is unknown. Germline V gene sequence: CDR1 SGHDN, CDR2 FVKESK. The CDR3 has 15 amino acids. V gave up 3 bases and J gave up 6 bases, with 14 bases separating them. Amplification of TCR beta CDR3 from genomic DNA used two-round multiplex PCR. Primers specific to each TRBV and TRBJ gene drove first-round PCR. Universal primers drove the second round of PCR amplification. MiXCR, applied by TCRdb to the multiplex PCR reads, yields one record per CDR3 protein. Of around 26,000 distinct CDR3 sequences listed, more than 45% are singletons. The J gene is TRBJ2-2, the V gene TRBV14; D is perhaps TRBD1 (5 bases). The sequence came from a donor aged 50 or older with non-small cell lung cancer. Specimen: PBMCs, collected before or after stereotactic body radiation therapy (not recorded which). The CDR3 nucleotides read TGTGCCAGCAGCCATTCCGGCAGGGCGGCCGGGGAGCTGTTTTTT. As protein: CASSHSGRAAGELFF. Drawing the rest from reference TRBV14 and TRBJ2-2, the complete variable domain is EAGVTQFPSHSVIEKGQTVTLRCDPISGHDNLYWYRRVMGKEIKFLLHFVKESKQDESGMPNNRFLAERTGGTYSTLKVQPAELEDSGVYFCASSHSGRAAGELFFGEGSRLTVL.